This T cell receptor beta chain was obtained from a study of blood T cell repertoires in COVID-19. Across the study: Material from acute and convalescent COVID-19 was sourced from the United States, Italy and Spain. T cells, B-cell-depleted T cells, or PBMCs provided the cDNA or gDNA that served as material.

In the authors' workflow: Reference gene primer amplification yielded estimated nucleated cell counts. The data were produced by immunoSEQ multiplex PCR, yet TCRdb's version contains in-frame clones alone and is incomplete. V and J calls and clone size are copied from that table; D and trimming were computed from the DNA. The table records around 150,000 clones, 76% of them present only once. The CDR3 length is 13 residues. CDR1 is MNHNY and CDR2 is SVGAGI in the germline V gene (reference sequence). Trimming pared 7 bases from V and 7 bases from J, leaving 14 bases between. This receptor was taken from a woman of 80 years or more with active or convalescent COVID-19. V is TRBV6-6 and J is TRBJ1-5; possible D gene TRBD1, 5 bases. The sequencing input was peripheral blood. Here the CDR3 DNA reads TGTGCCAGCACCACGGGGGGTATACAGCCCCAGCATTTT. Translation gives CASTTGGIQPQHF.